The entry that follows covers one T cell receptor (beta chain) sequence. CDR3 length equals 15 residues. V lost 1 base to trimming and J lost 4 bases, with 11 bases between them. The germline gives CDR1 MDHEN, CDR2 SYDVKM. The data were obtained in a study of T cell changes during pregnancy in multiple sclerosis. Profiling relied on immunoSEQ multiplex PCR, and the TCRdb table lists in-frame clones only, not all of them. Of about 49,000 clones in the sample, 94% were seen once. This clonotype was obtained from a female donor with multiple sclerosis, enrolled in a pregnancy study. The rearrangement joins TRBV28 to TRBJ1-5; no firm D call. Sequencing used CD8+ T cells from peripheral blood mononuclear cells, obtained before pregnancy. CDR3 DNA sequence: TGTGCCAGCAGTTTATTGGGCAGCACGAATCAGCCCCAGCATTTT. As protein: CASSLLGSTNQPQHF.